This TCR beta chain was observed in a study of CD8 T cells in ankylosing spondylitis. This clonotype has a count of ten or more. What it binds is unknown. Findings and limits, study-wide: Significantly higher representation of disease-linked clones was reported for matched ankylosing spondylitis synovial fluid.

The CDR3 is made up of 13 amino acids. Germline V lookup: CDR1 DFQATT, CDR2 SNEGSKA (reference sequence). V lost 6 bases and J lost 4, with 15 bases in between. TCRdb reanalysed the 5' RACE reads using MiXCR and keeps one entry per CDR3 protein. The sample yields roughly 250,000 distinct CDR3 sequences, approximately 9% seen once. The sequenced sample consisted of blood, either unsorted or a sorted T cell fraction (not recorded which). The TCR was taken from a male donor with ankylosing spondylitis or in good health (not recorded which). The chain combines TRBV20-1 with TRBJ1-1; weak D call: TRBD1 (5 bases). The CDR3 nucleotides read TGCAGTGCCCGCGCGGGGGGTAGCACTGAAGCTTTCTTT. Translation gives CSARAGGSTEAFF.